This record concerns one T cell receptor (beta chain) sequence. Its target is unknown. These data come from a study of cytomegalovirus exposure and HLA in healthy donors. Points from the study as a whole: Across HLA loci, a later analysis found differing TCR association rates, with DRB1 most and HLA-C fewest.

13 Jbeta primers and 60 Vbeta primers were used for the PCR. The data were produced by immunoSEQ multiplex PCR, yet TCRdb's version contains in-frame clones alone and is incomplete. The sample yields about 190,000 clones, approximately 70% seen once. The source material was PBMCs. The receptor's source is a woman in her twenties or thirties in good health and CMV-seronegative.

The CDR3 loop reads CASSVGVTSGSSDTQYF. The CDR3 nucleotides read TGTGCCAGCAGCGTAGGTGTGACTAGCGGGAGTTCGGATACGCAGTATTTT. The genes are TRBV9 and TRBJ2-3, with 12 bases lining up with TRBD2. Losses at the gene ends were 0 bases for V and 6 bases for J; bases not matched to a gene: 8. CDR1 is SGDLS and CDR2 is YYNGEE in the germline V gene. The CDR3 runs to 17 residues.